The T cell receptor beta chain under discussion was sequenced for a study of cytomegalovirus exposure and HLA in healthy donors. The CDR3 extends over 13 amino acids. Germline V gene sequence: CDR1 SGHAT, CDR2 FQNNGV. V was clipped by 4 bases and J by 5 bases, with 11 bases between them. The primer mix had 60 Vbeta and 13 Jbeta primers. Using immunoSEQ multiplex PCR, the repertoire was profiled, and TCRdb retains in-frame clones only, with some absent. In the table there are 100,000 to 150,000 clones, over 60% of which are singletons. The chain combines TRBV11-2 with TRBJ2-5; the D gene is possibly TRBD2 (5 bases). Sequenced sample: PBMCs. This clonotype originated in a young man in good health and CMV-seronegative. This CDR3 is CASSSLAGETQYF. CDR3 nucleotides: TGTGCCAGCAGCTCCCTAGCCGGTGAGACCCAGTACTTC.